These T cell receptor beta chains were read from a single sample in a study of T cell responses to AZD1222 COVID-19 vaccine. Generated by immunoSEQ multiplex PCR, the TCRdb table keeps only in-frame clones and is missing some. This table has about 150,000 clones, roughly nine tenths appearing once. Sequenced here: peripheral blood, sampled 28 days after the second AZD1222 dose. The origin of the receptors is an adult who received the AZD1222 COVID-19 vaccine. CDR3s include the opening cysteine and the closing phenylalanine or tryptophan. The D gene is left open where the match is weak. Clone size is shown for a subset of rows, as once, few, many or a class of expanded clone.

>16|TRBV11-2|-|TRBD2|TRBJ2-5
CASSYGGSGRAETQYF
TGTGCCAGCAGCTACGGGGGCAGCGGGAGGGCGGAGACCCAGTACTTC
>14|TRBV27|-|-|TRBJ1-5
CASGLWEPGQPQHF
TGTGCCAGCGGACTTTGGGAACCCGGGCAGCCCCAGCATTTT
>16|TRBV5-1|-|-|TRBJ2-2
CASSFGGFPNTGELFF
TGCGCCAGCAGCTTCGGAGGCTTTCCAAACACCGGGGAGCTGTTTTTT
>14|TRBV4-1|-|-|TRBJ2-2
CASSQAGNTGELFF
TGCGCCAGCAGCCAAGCGGGGAACACCGGGGAGCTGTTTTTT
>15|TRBV6-5|-|-|TRBJ1-4
CASSYMKGLGEKLFF
TGTGCCAGCAGTTACATGAAGGGTTTGGGTGAAAAACTGTTTTTT
>17|TRBV6-1|once|TRBD1|TRBJ2-7
CASSEWGPRDRGDEQYF
TGTGCCAGCAGTGAATGGGGTCCTAGGGACAGGGGGGACGAGCAGTACTTC
>15|TRBV5-4|-|TRBD1|TRBJ1-3
CASSITGGSGNTIYF
TGTGCCAGCAGTATAACAGGGGGCTCTGGAAACACCATATATTTT
>12|TRBV7-8|-|-|TRBJ2-7
CASSLLVSGQYF
TGTGCCAGCAGCTTATTAGTGTCGGGCCAGTACTTC
>18|TRBV6-1|-|TRBD2|TRBJ2-5
CASSEWWLAGGLQETQYF
TGTGCCAGCAGTGAATGGTGGCTAGCGGGAGGGTTACAAGAGACCCAGTACTTC
>16|TRBV5-1|-|TRBD1|TRBJ2-5
CASSMPPGQLQETQYF
TGCGCCAGCAGCATGCCTCCGGGACAGCTCCAAGAGACCCAGTACTTC
>14|TRBV5-5|-|-|TRBJ2-7
CASSLVGGTYEQYF
TGTGCCAGCAGCTTGGTAGGCGGGACCTACGAGCAGTACTTC
>14|TRBV6-5|few|TRBD2|TRBJ2-1
CASSLRTSGGEQFF
TGTGCCAGCAGTCTACGGACTAGCGGAGGTGAGCAGTTCTTC
>17|TRBV2|-|TRBD1|TRBJ2-5
CASPARRQGKEGETQYF
TGTGCCAGCCCAGCCAGGCGACAGGGGAAGGAAGGAGAGACCCAGTACTTC
>16|TRBV5-1|-|TRBD2|TRBJ2-2
CASSSGTSGRSGELFF
TGCGCCAGCAGCTCGGGTACTAGCGGGAGGTCCGGGGAGCTGTTTTTT
>11|TRBV7-9|once|-|TRBJ1-1
CASSLNTEAFF
TGTGCCAGCAGCTTAAACACTGAAGCTTTCTTT
>15|TRBV5-4|-|-|TRBJ1-6
CASTDRSSYNSPLHF
TGTGCCAGCACCGACCGGAGCTCCTATAATTCACCCCTCCACTTT
>16|TRBV27|-|-|TRBJ2-7
CASGGLGTTKPYEQYF
TGTGCCAGCGGAGGACTTGGGACAACCAAACCCTACGAGCAGTACTTC
>14|TRBV3-1/TRBV3-2|-|-|TRBJ2-7
CASSPRLVGYEQYF
TGTGCCAGCAGCCCCCGGCTAGTAGGTTACGAGCAGTACTTC
>14|TRBV6-2/TRBV6-3|-|-|TRBJ1-1
CASSYLGMNTEAFF
TGTGCCAGCAGTTACCTAGGGATGAACACTGAAGCTTTCTTT
>14|TRBV10-3|-|TRBD2|TRBJ2-1
CAIARGGSYNEQFF
TGTGCCATTGCCCGGGGAGGGTCTTACAATGAGCAGTTCTTC
>16|TRBV5-8|-|-|TRBJ2-7
CASSHVPGTGPYEQYF
TGTGCCAGCAGCCACGTGCCTGGGACGGGACCCTACGAGCAGTACTTC
>11|TRBV29-1|-|-|TRBJ2-7
CSVGLNVEQYF
TGCAGCGTTGGACTAAACGTCGAGCAGTACTTC
>14|TRBV9|-|-|TRBJ2-3
CASSVEGITDTQYF
TGTGCCAGCAGCGTGGAGGGGATAACAGATACGCAGTATTTT